The 20 T cell receptor beta chains below all came from one sample that was sequenced in a study of blood T cells in healthy people across ages. Primed by a sample-barcoded 5' primer and a J-beta primer mix, a second PCR proceeded for about 6 to 12 cycles. MiXCR, run by TCRdb on the 5' RACE reads, gives a single entry per CDR3 protein. The data hold 650,000 to 1,000,000 distinct CDR3 sequences, with around 45% observed a single time. The sequenced material came from blood. The source of these receptors is a man aged 80 or over in good health.

This clonotype has a handful of counts. V and J are TRBV6-1 and TRBJ2-7; D might be TRBD2 (6 bases). CDR3 length: 18 residues. Trimming took off 2 bases at V and 7 bases at J, with 27 bases between the two ends. Germline assignment: CDR1 MNHNS and CDR2 SASEGT. The CDR3 coding sequence is TGTGCCAGCAGTGAACTTTCGCTCGGGACTCCCCGCTACAATGAGCAGTACTTC. This sequence encodes CASSELSLGTPRYNEQYF.

In the case of this clonotype: At one of its ends the junction is not consistent with the germline gene, which may arise from a read error. V gene TRBV20-1 combines with J gene TRBJ1-5, with a weak D call TRBD1 (5 bases). Germline-derived CDR1 and CDR2 are DFQATT and SNEGSKA (reference sequence). CDR3 size: 13 residues. As DNA, the CDR3 is TGCAGTGCTGGGGGGTTTGGCAATCGGCCCCAGCATTTT. It encodes CSAGGFGNRPQHF.

Only a few counts were recorded for this clonotype. J is TRBJ2-4 and V is TRBV11-3; TRBD2 aligns across 11 bases. J gave up 13 bases and V 1 base, and 15 bases lay outside the gene matches. In germline, CDR1 is SGHNT, CDR2 YENEEA. CDR3 length: 17 amino acids. The CDR3 region is CASSLVVAGGDFFLQYF. The CDR3 DNA sequence: TGTGCCAGCAGCTTAGTGGTAGCGGGAGGGGACTTCTTCCTGCAGTACTTC.

The CDR3 sequence is CATTGVAKNIQYF. As DNA, the CDR3 is TGTGCTACGACCGGGGTGGCCAAAAACATTCAGTACTTC. The rearrangement uses TRBV6-1 and TRBJ2-4, with a weak D call TRBD2 (5 bases). Germline CDR1 is MNHNS and CDR2 is SASEGT. The CDR3 runs to 13 residues.

The chain couples TRBV27 to TRBJ2-7; 7 bases are a match to TRBD1. With V trimmed by 6 bases and J by 2 bases, 10 bases remained unmatched. The germline V gene has CDR1 MNHEY and CDR2 SMNVEV (reference sequence). There are 15 residues in the CDR3. The CDR3 loop is CASSFNRGAAYEQYF. The CDR3 bases are TGTGCCAGCAGCTTCAACAGGGGAGCAGCCTACGAGCAGTACTTC.

The rearrangement links TRBV6-5 to TRBJ2-7, with 7 bases fitting TRBD2. The CDR3 is 16 residues long. Trimming took 6 bases from V and 7 from J; bases not matched to a gene: 18. The germline CDR1 and CDR2 sequences are MNHEY and SVGAGI. This CDR3 is CASRQRSGGDYNEQYF. The CDR3 DNA is TGTGCCAGCAGACAGCGGAGTGGTGGGGACTACAATGAGCAGTACTTC.

The chain uses TRBV2 and TRBJ2-7, with a weak D call TRBD1 (5 bases). Trimming took 8 bases from V and 2 from J, leaving 16 bases between them. This CDR3 has 14 residues. Per the germline V gene, CDR1 is SNHLY and CDR2 is FYNNEI. CDR3 DNA sequence: TGTGCCAGCTCCAAGGAATCAGGGCCCTACGAGCAGTACTTC. Translating gives CASSKESGPYEQYF.

The CDR3 spells CASSKRPNTDTQYF. Here the CDR3 DNA reads TGTGCCAGCAGCAAAAGGCCTAACACAGATACGCAGTATTTT. V and J are TRBV7-9 and TRBJ2-3; D unresolved. The germline V and J ends were trimmed by 5 bases and 2 bases, with 11 bases remaining between them. The CDR3 is 14 amino acids. Germline V gene data show CDR1 as SEHNR and CDR2 as FQNEAQ (reference sequence).

In its sample, this clonotype was seen a few times. This chain connects TRBV30 to TRBJ1-2; D is unclear. Germline CDR1 is GTSNPN and CDR2 is SVGIG (reference sequence). The V end lost 3 bases, the J end lost 4 bases, and 9 bases lay between the germline ends. The CDR3 spans 12 residues. The chain's CDR3 is CAWRRDSYGYTF. CDR3 bases: TGTGCCTGGAGGCGGGATTCCTATGGCTACACCTTC.

This clonotype appeared many times. V gene TRBV14 combines with J gene TRBJ2-2; 11 bases match TRBD2. Looked up from germline, CDR1 is SGHDN and CDR2 is FVKESK. This CDR3 is 16 amino acids long. Trimming removed 5 bases from V and 5 bases from J; junction bases left unmatched: 7. The CDR3 sequence is CASSSGLAGGTGELFF. CDR3 coding DNA: TGTGCCAGCAGCTCCGGCCTAGCGGGAGGAACCGGGGAGCTGTTTTTT.

The chain is built from TRBV3-1 and TRBJ1-1; 7 nucleotides align to TRBD1. CDR3 size: 11 residues. CDR1 LGHDT and CDR2 YNNKEL come from the germline V gene (reference sequence). The CDR3 here is CVTTGATEAFF. The CDR3 DNA reads TGTGTCACCACAGGGGCCACTGAAGCTTTCTTT.

The J gene is TRBJ2-4, the V gene TRBV4-2; D perhaps matches TRBD2 (5 bases). The J call could be wrong; TRBJ2-7 is a better fit for the DNA end. The CDR3 extends over 15 amino acids. Per the germline V gene, CDR1 is LGHNA and CDR2 is YNFKEQ. The CDR3 nucleotides are TGTGCCAGCAGCCAAGGGACTTTGGAAGTCTACGAGCAGTACTTC. The encoded protein is CASSQGTLEVYEQYF.

The table lists this clonotype with many counts. This chain connects TRBV5-5 to TRBJ2-3, with 9 nucleotides matching TRBD2. The CDR3 loop spans 16 amino acids. Germline loops: CDR1 SGHKS, CDR2 YYEKEE (reference sequence). The junction had 6 bases not matched to a gene; V was cut back by 0 bases and J by 4 bases. The CDR3 coding sequence is TGTGCCAGCAGCTTGGAGGTAGCGGGAGTAGCAGATACGCAGTATTTT. Translating it yields CASSLEVAGVADTQYF.

The CDR3 spells CASSPGRTNNSPLHF. The CDR3 coding sequence is TGTGCCAGCAGCCCCGGGCGGACCAATAATTCACCCCTCCACTTT. This chain uses TRBV7-2 with TRBJ1-6; D is unresolved. Trimming shortened V by 5 bases and J by 5 bases, and 13 bases separated the two germline ends. CDR3 size: 15 residues. Germline V CDR1 and CDR2: SGHTA, FQGNSA. Based on the CDR3 plus reference TRBV7-2 and TRBJ1-6, the full variable domain is GAGVSQSPSNKVTEKGKDVELRCDPISGHTALYWYRQSLGQGLEFLIYFQGNSAPDKSGLPSDRFSAERTGGSVSTLTIQRTQQEDSAVYLCASSPGRTNNSPLHFGNGTRLTVT.

As regards this clonotype: A much larger clone is a single base away; this may be a read error. This chain links TRBV7-2 with TRBJ2-5, with 9 bases lining up with TRBD1. Germline values: CDR1 SGHTA, CDR2 FQGNSA. V was clipped by 5 bases and J by 11 bases; unmatched bases: 21. CDR3 length: 17 amino acids. The CDR3 here is CASSPGIGTGLYNEQYF. Written as DNA, the CDR3 is TGTGCCAGCAGCCCTGGGATCGGGACAGGGTTATACAATGAGCAGTACTTC.

This clonotype was observed at least ten times. The V gene is TRBV28, the J gene TRBJ2-7, with TRBD2 matching over 9 bases. The V gene end was trimmed by 6 bases and the J gene end by 4 bases; junction bases not matched to a gene: 19. CDR3 length: 18 amino acids. Germline-derived CDR1 and CDR2 are MDHEN and SYDVKM. The CDR3 sequence is CASSSRRRAGGPQYEQYF. The CDR3 nucleotides are TGTGCCAGCAGCTCAAGGAGGAGGGCGGGAGGGCCTCAGTACGAGCAGTACTTC.

The rearrangement uses TRBV7-3 and TRBJ2-1; tentatively, D is TRBD2 (5 bases). CDR1 is SGHTA, CDR2 FQGTGA, per germline. The CDR3 has 15 residues. V was trimmed by 1 base and J by 2 bases, leaving 9 bases between them. The CDR3 sequence: CASSLSRGTYNEQFF. The CDR3 nucleotides read TGTGCCAGCAGCTTAAGTCGGGGAACCTACAATGAGCAGTTCTTC.

Ten or more counts support this clonotype. The V gene is TRBV10-3, the J gene TRBJ2-7, with D unresolved. The germline V gene has CDR1 ENHRY and CDR2 SYGVKD. This CDR3 comprises 12 residues. The V end was cut by 8 bases, the J end by 6 bases, with 14 bases between. The DNA of the CDR3 is TGTGCCATCGCAGAGACTTCCGGCGAGCAGTACTTC. Protein: CAIAETSGEQYF.

The chain couples TRBV4-2 to TRBJ2-5, with 10 bases lining up with TRBD2. V trimming: 0 bases; J trimming: 13 bases; junction bases outside the gene matches: 11. Germline values: CDR1 LGHNA, CDR2 YNFKEQ. The CDR3 is made up of 15 amino acids. The CDR3 protein is CASSQEAGGSGGTYF. The DNA for the CDR3 is TGTGCCAGCAGCCAAGAAGCGGGGGGGTCAGGGGGCACGTACTTC.

In its sample, this clonotype was seen many times. The CDR3: CASSLGSGSSDEQFF. The CDR3 DNA follows: TGTGCCAGCAGTTTGGGTAGCGGGAGTTCAGATGAGCAGTTCTTC. The chain is built from TRBV28 and TRBJ2-1; 9 nucleotides agree with TRBD2. CDR3 length: 15 amino acids. Per the germline V gene, CDR1 is MDHEN and CDR2 is SYDVKM. The V gene end was trimmed by 3 bases and the J gene end by 8 bases; junction bases not matched to a gene: 8.